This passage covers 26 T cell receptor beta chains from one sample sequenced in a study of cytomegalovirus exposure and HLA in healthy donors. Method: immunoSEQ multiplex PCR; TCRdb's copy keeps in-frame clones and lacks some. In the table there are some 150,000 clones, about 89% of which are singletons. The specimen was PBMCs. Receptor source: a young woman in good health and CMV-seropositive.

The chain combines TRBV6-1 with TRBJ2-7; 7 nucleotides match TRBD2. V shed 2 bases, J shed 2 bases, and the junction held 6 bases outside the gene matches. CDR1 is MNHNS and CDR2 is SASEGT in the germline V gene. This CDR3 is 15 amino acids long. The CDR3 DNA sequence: TGTGCCAGCAGTGAATTTGGTAGCGGGCCCTACGAGCAGTACTTC. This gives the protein CASSEFGSGPYEQYF.

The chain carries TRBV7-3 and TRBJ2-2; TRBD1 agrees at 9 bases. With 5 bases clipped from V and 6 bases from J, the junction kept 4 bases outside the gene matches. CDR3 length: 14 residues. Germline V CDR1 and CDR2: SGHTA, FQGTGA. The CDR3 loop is CASSPRQGAGELFF. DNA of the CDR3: TGTGCCAGCAGCCCGAGACAGGGGGCCGGGGAGCTGTTTTTT.

The CDR3 DNA sequence: TGTGCCTGGAGGCCCTTCTCTGGCAGGGCTCCCACTGAAGCTTTCTTT. Protein product: CAWRPFSGRAPTEAFF. The chain combines TRBV30 with TRBJ1-1; maybe TRBD1 (5 bases). V lost 3 bases and J 4 bases, leaving 21 bases between the germline ends. CDR1 GTSNPN and CDR2 SVGIG come from the germline V gene (reference sequence). The CDR3 has 16 amino acids.

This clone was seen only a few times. CDR3 sequence reads: CASSLRGKDQPQHF. CDR3 bases: TGTGCCAGCAGCTTGAGGGGAAAGGATCAGCCCCAGCATTTT. The V gene is TRBV5-5, the J gene TRBJ1-5; D is perhaps TRBD1 (5 bases). Germline V gene data show CDR1 as SGHKS and CDR2 as YYEKEE (reference sequence). Trimming took off 1 base at V and 5 bases at J, with 10 bases between the two ends. CDR3 length: 14 residues.

The CDR3 DNA reads TGTGCCAGCAGCTTAATAGCGGCAAACAATGAGCAGTTCTTC. Amino acids: CASSLIAANNEQFF. This sequence joins TRBV11-2 and TRBJ2-1, with a tentative D call TRBD2 (6 bases). The V end was cut by 2 bases, the J end by 5 bases, with 10 bases between. This CDR3 has 14 amino acids. Germline values: CDR1 SGHAT, CDR2 FQNNGV.

The chain's CDR3 is CASSFGDRVIYGYTF. In DNA form, the CDR3 reads TGCGCCAGCAGCTTCGGAGACAGAGTAATCTATGGCTACACCTTC. The V gene is TRBV5-1, the J gene TRBJ1-2; perhaps TRBD1 as D (5 bases). The ends were cut back, 2 bases at V and 4 bases at J, with 15 bases in the middle. The CDR3 spans 15 residues. Germline CDR1 is SGHRS and CDR2 is YFSETQ.

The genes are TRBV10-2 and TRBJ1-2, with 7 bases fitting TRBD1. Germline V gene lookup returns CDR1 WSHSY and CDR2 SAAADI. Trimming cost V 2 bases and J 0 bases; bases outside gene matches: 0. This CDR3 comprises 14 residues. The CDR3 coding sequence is TGCGCCAGCAGTGAGCAGGGGGCTAACTATGGCTACACCTTC. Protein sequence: CASSEQGANYGYTF.

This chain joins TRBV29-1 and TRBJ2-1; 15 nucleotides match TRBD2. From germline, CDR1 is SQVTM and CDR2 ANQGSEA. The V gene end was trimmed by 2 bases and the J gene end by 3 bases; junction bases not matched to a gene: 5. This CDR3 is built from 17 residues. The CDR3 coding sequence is TGCAGCGTTGAAACCGGACTAGCGGGAGGGCTCTACAATGAGCAGTTCTTC. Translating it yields CSVETGLAGGLYNEQFF.

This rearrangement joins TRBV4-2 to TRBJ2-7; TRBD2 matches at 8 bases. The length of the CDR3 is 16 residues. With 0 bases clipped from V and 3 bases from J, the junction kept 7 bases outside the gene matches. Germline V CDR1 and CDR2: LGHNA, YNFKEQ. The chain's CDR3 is CASSQEYRGGFYEQYF. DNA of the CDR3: TGTGCCAGCAGCCAAGAATACCGCGGGGGGTTCTACGAGCAGTACTTC.

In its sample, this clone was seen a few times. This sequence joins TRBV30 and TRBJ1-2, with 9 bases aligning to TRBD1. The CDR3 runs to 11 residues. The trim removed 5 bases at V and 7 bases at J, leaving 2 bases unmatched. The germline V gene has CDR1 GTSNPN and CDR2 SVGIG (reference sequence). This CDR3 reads CAWSQGAGYTF. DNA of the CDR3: TGTGCCTGGTCACAGGGGGCTGGCTACACCTTC. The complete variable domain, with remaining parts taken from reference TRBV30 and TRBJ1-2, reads SQTIHQWPATLVQPVGSPLSLECTVEGTSNPNLYWYRQAAGRGLQLLFYSVGIGQISSEVPQNLSASRPQDRQFILSSKKLLLSDSGFYLCAWSQGAGYTFGSGTRLTVV.

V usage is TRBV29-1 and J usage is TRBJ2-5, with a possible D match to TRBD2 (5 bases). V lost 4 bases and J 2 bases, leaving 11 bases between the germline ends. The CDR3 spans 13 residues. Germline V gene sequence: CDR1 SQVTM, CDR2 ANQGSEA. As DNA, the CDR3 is TGCAGCGTTGGCCCCGGGGAACAAGAGACCCAGTACTTC. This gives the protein CSVGPGEQETQYF.

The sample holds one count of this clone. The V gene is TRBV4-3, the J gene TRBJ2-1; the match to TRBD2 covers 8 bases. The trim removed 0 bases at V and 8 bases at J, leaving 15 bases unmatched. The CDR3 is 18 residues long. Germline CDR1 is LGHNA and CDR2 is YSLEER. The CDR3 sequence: CASSQDQSREGPQDEQFF. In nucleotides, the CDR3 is TGCGCCAGCAGCCAAGACCAGAGCCGGGAGGGTCCACAAGATGAGCAGTTCTTC.

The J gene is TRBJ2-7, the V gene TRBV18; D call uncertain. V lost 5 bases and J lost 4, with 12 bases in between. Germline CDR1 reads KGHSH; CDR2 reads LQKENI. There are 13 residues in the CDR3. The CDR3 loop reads CASSGGTKYEQYF. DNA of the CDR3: TGTGCCAGCTCAGGCGGAACGAAATACGAGCAGTACTTC.

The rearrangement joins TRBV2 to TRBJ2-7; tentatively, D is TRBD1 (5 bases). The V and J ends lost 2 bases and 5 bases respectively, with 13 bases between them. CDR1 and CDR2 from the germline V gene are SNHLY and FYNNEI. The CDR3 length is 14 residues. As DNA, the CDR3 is TGTGCCAGCAGTGAATTCAGACAGTCCCACGAGCAGTACTTC. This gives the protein CASSEFRQSHEQYF.

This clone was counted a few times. The CDR3 reads CASSPEAANADTQYF. The CDR3 nucleotides read TGTGCCAGCAGCCCAGAGGCTGCTAACGCAGATACGCAGTATTTT. The chain employs TRBV11-3 and TRBJ2-3; D call uncertain. Germline loops: CDR1 SGHNT, CDR2 YENEEA. The CDR3 runs 15 residues. V shed 5 bases and J shed 4 bases, with 16 bases lying between them.

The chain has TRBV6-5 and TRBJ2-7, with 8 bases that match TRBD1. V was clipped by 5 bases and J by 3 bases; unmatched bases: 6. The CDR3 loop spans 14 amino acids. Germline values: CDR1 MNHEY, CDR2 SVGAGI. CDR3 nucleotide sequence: TGTGCCAGCAGTGCCTGGACAGGGAACTACGAGCAGTACTTC. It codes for CASSAWTGNYEQYF.

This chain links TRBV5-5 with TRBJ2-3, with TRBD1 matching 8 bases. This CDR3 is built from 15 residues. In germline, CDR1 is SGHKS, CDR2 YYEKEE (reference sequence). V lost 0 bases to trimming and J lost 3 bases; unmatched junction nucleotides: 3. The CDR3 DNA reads TGTGCCAGCAGCTTGGCGACAGGGGCAACAGATACGCAGTATTTT. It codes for CASSLATGATDTQYF.

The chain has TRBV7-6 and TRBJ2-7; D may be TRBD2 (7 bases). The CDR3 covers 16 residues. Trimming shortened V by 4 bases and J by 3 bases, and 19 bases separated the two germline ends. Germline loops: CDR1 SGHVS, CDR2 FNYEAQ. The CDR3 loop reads CASSSSEGGGGYEQYF. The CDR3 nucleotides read TGTGCCAGCAGCTCTAGTGAGGGGGGGGGTGGCTACGAGCAGTACTTC.

CDR3: CASSSLQGQTQYF. The CDR3 DNA follows: TGCGCCAGCAGCTCCTTACAGGGGCAGACCCAGTACTTC. The J gene is TRBJ2-5, the V gene TRBV5-1; 7 positions agree with TRBD1. The germline CDR1 and CDR2 sequences are SGHRS and YFSETQ. J gave up 6 bases and V 3 bases, and 5 bases lay outside the gene matches. This CDR3 region has 13 residues.

CDR3 amino acids: CASSELASGGEDIQYF. The DNA for the CDR3 is TGTGCCAGCAGTGAATTGGCTAGCGGGGGAGAGGACATTCAGTACTTC. The V and J genes are TRBV2 and TRBJ2-4; 10 nucleotides match TRBD2. The CDR3 has 16 residues. Germline V lookup: CDR1 SNHLY, CDR2 FYNNEI. Trimming at V came to 2 bases and at J to 8 bases, leaving 9 bases not matched to a gene.

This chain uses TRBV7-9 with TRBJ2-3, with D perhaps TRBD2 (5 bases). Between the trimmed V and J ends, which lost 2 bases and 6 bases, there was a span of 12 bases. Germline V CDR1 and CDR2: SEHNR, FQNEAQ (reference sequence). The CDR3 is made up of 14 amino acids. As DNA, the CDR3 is TGTGCCAGCAGCTTATCAAGCGGCGGGGATACGCAGTATTTT. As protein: CASSLSSGGDTQYF.

In nucleotides, the CDR3 is TGTGCCAGCAGTTTATTGGCTAGCGGGATTGCCGGGGAGCTGTTTTTT. This codes for CASSLLASGIAGELFF. This sequence joins TRBV27 and TRBJ2-2; TRBD2 aligns across 9 bases. After removal of 1 base from V and 6 bases from J, the junction contained 6 bases not matched to a gene. CDR1 is MNHEY, CDR2 SMNVEV, per germline (reference sequence). This CDR3 has 16 amino acids.

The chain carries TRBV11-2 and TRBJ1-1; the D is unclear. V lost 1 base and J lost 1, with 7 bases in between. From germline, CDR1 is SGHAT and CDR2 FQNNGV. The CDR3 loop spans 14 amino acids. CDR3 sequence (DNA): TGTGCCAGCAGCTTAGCGCTGAGGAACACTGAAGCTTTCTTT. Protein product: CASSLALRNTEAFF. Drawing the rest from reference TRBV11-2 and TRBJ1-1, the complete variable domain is EAGVAQSPRYKIIEKRQSVAFWCNPISGHATLYWYQQILGQGPKLLIQFQNNGVVDDSQLPKDRFSAERLKGVDSTLKIQPAKLEDSAVYLCASSLALRNTEAFFGQGTRLTVV.

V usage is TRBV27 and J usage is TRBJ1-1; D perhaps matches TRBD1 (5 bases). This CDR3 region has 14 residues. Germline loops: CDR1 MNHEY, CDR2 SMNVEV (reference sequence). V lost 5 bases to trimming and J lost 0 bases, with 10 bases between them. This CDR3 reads CASSPQGLNTEAFF. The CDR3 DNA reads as TGTGCCAGCAGTCCCCAGGGTTTGAACACTGAAGCTTTCTTT.

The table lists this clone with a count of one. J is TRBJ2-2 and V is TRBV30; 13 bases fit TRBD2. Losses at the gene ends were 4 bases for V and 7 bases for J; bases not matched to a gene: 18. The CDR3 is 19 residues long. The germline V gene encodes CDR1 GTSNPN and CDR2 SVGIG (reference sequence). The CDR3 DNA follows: TGTGCCTGGACCCGGACTAGCGGGAGTGTCTTCTTATTTGGCGGGGAGCTGTTTTTT. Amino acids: CAWTRTSGSVFLFGGELFF.

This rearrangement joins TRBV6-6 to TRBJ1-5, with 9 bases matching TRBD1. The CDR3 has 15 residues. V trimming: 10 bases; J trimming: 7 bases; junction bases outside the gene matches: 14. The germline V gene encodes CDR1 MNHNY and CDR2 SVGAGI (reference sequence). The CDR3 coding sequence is TGTGCCACTGCGGACGGGACAGGGACCGGGCAGCCCCAGCATTTT. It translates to CATADGTGTGQPQHF.